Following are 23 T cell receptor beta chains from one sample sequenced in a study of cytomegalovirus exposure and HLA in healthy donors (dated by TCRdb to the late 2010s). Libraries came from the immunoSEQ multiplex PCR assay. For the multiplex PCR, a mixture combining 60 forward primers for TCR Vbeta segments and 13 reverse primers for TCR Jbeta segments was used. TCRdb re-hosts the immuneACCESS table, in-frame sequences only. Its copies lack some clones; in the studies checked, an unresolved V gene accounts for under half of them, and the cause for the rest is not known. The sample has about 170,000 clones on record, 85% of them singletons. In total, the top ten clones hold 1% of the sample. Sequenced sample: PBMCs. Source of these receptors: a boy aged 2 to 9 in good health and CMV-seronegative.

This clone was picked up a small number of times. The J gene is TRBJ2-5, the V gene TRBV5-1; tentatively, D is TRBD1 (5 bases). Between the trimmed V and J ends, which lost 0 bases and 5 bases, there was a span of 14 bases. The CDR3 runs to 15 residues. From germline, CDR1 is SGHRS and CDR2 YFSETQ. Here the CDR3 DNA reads TGCGCCAGCAGCTTGGGGCAGGGTATGATCGAGACCCAGTACTTC. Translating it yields CASSLGQGMIETQYF.

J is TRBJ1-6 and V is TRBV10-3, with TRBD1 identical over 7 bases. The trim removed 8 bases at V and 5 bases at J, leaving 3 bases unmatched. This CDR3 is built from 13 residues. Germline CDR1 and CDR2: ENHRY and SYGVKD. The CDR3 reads CAIQGTDNSPLHF. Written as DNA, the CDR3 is TGTGCCATCCAAGGGACAGATAATTCACCCCTCCACTTT.

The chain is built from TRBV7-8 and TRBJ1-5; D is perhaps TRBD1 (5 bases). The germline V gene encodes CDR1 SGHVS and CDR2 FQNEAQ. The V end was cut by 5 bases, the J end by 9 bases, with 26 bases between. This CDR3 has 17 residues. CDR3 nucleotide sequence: TGTGCCAGCAGCCCACTAGGGACCGGGAGTCTGTTTGGGCCCCAGCATTTT. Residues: CASSPLGTGSLFGPQHF. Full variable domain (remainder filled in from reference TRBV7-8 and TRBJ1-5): GAGVSQSPRYKVAKRGQDVALRCDPISGHVSLFWYQQALGQGPEFLTYFQNEAQLDKSGLPSDRFFAERPEGSVSTLKIQRTQQEDSAVYLCASSPLGTGSLFGPQHFGDGTRLSIL.

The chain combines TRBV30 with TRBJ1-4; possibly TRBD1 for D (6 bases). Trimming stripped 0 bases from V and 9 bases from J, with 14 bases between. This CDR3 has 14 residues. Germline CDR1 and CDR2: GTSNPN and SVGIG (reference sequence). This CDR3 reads CAWSVPWGRQKLFF. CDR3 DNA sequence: TGTGCCTGGAGTGTCCCCTGGGGGCGGCAAAAACTGTTTTTT.

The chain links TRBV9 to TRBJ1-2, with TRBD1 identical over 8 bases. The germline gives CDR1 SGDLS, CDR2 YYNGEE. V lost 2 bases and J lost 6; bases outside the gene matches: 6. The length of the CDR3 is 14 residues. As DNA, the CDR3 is TGTGCCAGCAGCGTTGGGACAGGAAAGGATGGCTACACCTTC. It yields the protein CASSVGTGKDGYTF.

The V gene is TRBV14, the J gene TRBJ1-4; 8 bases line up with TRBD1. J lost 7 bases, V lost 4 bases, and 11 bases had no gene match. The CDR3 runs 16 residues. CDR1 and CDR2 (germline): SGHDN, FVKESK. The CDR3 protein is CASSRLTGAEGEKLFF. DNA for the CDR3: TGTGCCAGCAGCCGTCTGACAGGGGCGGAGGGTGAAAAACTGTTTTTT.

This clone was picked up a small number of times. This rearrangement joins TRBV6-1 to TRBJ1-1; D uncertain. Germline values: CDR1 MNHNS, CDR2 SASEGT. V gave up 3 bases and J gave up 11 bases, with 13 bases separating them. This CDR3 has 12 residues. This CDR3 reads CASSEQLNGAFF. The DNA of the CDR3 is TGTGCCAGCAGTGAGCAGTTAAACGGGGCTTTCTTT.

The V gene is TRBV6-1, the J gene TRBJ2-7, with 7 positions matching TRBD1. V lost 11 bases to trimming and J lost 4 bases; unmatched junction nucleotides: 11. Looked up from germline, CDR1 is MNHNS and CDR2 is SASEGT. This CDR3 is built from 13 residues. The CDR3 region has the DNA TGTGCCGGAACCGAGGGGGCTGGGTACGAGCAGTACTTC. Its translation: CAGTEGAGYEQYF.

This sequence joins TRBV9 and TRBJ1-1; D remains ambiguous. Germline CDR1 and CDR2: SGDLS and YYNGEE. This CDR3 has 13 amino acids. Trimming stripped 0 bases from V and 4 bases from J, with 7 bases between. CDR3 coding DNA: TGTGCCAGCAGCGTAGGCGGGTTCACTGAAGCTTTCTTT. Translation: CASSVGGFTEAFF.

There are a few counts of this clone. In DNA form, the CDR3 reads TGTGCCAGCTCACCACCGGGCGGGGGGGGTAATGAAAAACTGTTTTTT. This encodes CASSPPGGGGNEKLFF. The chain has TRBV18 and TRBJ1-4; D perhaps matches TRBD1 (5 bases). The germline CDR1 and CDR2 sequences are KGHSH and LQKENI. Deletions cut 0 bases from V and 4 bases from J, with 12 bases between. The CDR3 consists of 16 residues.

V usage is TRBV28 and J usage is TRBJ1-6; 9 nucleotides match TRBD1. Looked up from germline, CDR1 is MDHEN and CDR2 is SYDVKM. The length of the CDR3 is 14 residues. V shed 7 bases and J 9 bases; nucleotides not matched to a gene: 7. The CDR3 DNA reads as TGTGCCAGCAAGACCGGACAGGGGTCTTCACCCCTCCACTTT. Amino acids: CASKTGQGSSPLHF.

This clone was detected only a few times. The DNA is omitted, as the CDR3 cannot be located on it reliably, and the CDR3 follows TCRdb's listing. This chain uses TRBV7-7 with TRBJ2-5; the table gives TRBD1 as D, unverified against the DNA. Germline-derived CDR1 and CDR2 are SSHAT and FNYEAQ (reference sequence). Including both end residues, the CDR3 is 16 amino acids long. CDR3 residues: CASSLSSGQGKETQYF.

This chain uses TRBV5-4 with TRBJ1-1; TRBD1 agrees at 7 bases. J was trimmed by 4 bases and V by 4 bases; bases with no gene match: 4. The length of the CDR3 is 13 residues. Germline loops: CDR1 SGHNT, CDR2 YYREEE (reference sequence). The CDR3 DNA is TGTGCCAGCAGCCTAGGGGGCGGCACTGAAGCTTTCTTT. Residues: CASSLGGGTEAFF.

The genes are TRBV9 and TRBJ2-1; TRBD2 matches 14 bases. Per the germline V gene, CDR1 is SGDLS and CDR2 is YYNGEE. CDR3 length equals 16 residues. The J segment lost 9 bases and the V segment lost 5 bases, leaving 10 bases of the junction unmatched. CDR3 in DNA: TGTGCCAGCAGTACTCAAGGGACTAGCGGGAGCAGTGAGCAGTTCTTC. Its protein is CASSTQGTSGSSEQFF.

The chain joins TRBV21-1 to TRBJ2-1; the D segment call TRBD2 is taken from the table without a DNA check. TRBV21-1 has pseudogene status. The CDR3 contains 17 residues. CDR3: CASSKYMMSCGPNEQFF. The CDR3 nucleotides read TGTGCCAGCAGCAAATATATGATGAGTTGCGGCCCCAATGAGCAGTTCTTC.

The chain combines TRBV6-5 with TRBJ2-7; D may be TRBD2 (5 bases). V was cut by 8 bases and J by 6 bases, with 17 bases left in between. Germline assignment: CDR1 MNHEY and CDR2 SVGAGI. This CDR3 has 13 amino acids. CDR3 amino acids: CASRRDGIGEQYF. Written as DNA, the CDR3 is TGTGCCAGCCGTCGGGATGGCATAGGCGAGCAGTACTTC.

In DNA, the CDR3 is TGCGCCAGCAGCCAAGGAGCGGGGGGGTTTATAGATACGCAGTATTTT. Translation: CASSQGAGGFIDTQYF. The V and J genes are TRBV4-1 and TRBJ2-3; 10 bases align to TRBD2. Germline V gene lookup returns CDR1 MGHRA and CDR2 YSYEKL. V trimming: 1 base; J trimming: 5 bases; junction bases outside the gene matches: 6. The CDR3 sequence is 16 residues long.

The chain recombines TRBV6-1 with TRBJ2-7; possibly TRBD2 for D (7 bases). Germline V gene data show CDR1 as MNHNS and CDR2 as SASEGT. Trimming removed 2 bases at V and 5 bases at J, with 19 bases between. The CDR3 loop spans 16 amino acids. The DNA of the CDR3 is TGTGCCAGCAGTGAATCGGGGGGCCGCAGAGGGAACGAGCAGTACTTC. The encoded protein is CASSESGGRRGNEQYF.

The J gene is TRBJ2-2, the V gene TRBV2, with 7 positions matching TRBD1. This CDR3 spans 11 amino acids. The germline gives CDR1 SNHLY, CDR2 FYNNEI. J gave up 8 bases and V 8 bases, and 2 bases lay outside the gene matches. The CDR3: CASDRAGELFF. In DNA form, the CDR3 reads TGTGCCAGCGACAGGGCTGGGGAGCTGTTTTTT.

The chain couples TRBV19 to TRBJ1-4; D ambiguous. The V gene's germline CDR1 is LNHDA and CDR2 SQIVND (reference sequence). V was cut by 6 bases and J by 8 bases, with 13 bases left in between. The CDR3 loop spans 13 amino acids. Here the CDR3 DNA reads TGTGCCAGTAGGGGCCTCGGGGAGGAAAAACTGTTTTTT. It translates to CASRGLGEEKLFF.

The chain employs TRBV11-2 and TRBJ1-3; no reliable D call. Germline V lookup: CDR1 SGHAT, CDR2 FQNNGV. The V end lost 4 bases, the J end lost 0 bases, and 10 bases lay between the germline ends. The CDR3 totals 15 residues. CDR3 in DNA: TGTGCCAGCAGCTCCTACTATGACTCTGGAAACACCATATATTTT. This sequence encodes CASSSYYDSGNTIYF.

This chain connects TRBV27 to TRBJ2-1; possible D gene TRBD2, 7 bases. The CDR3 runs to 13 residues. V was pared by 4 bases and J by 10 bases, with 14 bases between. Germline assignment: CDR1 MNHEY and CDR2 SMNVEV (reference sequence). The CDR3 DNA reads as TGTGCCAGCAGTTATAGGGGGGGCCGGGAGCAGTTCTTC. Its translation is CASSYRGGREQFF.

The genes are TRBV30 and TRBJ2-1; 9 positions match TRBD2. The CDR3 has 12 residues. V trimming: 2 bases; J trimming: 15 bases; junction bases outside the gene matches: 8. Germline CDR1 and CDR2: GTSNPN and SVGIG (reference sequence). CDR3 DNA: TGTGCCTGGAGTCCGGTAGCGGGAGTGGGGTTCTTC. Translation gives CAWSPVAGVGFF.